The 21 T cell receptor beta chains presented below share a single source sample, sequenced in a study of breast tumors, draining lymph nodes, adjacent tissues. TCRdb used MiXCR to reprocess the multiplex PCR reads, holding one entry per CDR3 protein. The sample holds under 350,000 distinct CDR3 sequences, roughly 31% seen once. Breast cancer patients provided tissue from their axillary draining lymph nodes. Sequencing was done on a sample of axillary lymph node tissue. Source of these receptors: a female donor with breast cancer. Some clones in this sample may be carry-over from other donors' samples.

This clonotype has at least ten counts. The gene calls are TRBV20-1 and TRBJ2-2; 8 positions match TRBD2. Germline V gene data show CDR1 as DFQATT and CDR2 as SNEGSKA (reference sequence). Unmatched junction bases numbered 15, after V lost 1 base and J lost 2 bases. The CDR3 totals 19 residues. The CDR3 reads CSARVGGGSSGSNTGELFF. The CDR3 DNA reads as TGCAGTGCTAGAGTTGGGGGGGGTTCTAGCGGGTCCAACACCGGGGAGCTGTTTTTT.

This clonotype appeared many times. The chain carries TRBV5-6 and TRBJ2-6, with D perhaps TRBD2 (6 bases). Trimming left V 4 bases short and J 4 bases short, with 12 bases between. This CDR3 contains 15 residues. CDR1 SGHDT and CDR2 YYEEEE come from the germline V gene. Written as DNA, the CDR3 is TGTGCCAGCAGCCGGGGGTCCTCCGGGGCCAACGTCCTGACTTTC. It is translated as CASSRGSSGANVLTF. Based on the CDR3 plus reference TRBV5-6 and TRBJ2-6, the full variable domain is DAGVTQSPTHLIKTRGQQVTLRCSPKSGHDTVSWYQQALGQGPQFIFQYYEEEERQRGNFPDRFSGHQFPNYSSELNVNALLLGDSALYLCASSRGSSGANVLTFGAGSRLTVL.

At least ten counts were recorded for this clonotype. CDR3 DNA: TGCGCCAGCAGCATCGGACAGGGGTTGTGGGGCTACACCTTC. Protein sequence: CASSIGQGLWGYTF. The chain joins TRBV5-1 to TRBJ1-2, with 9 bases aligning to TRBD1. The V gene's germline CDR1 is SGHRS and CDR2 YFSETQ. The CDR3 covers 14 residues. J was trimmed by 8 bases and V by 4 bases; bases with no gene match: 9.

This clonotype was observed a few times. V is TRBV5-6 and J is TRBJ1-1; no definite D call. Germline V gene lookup returns CDR1 SGHDT and CDR2 YYEEEE. The CDR3 runs 13 residues. V gave up 4 bases and J gave up 4 bases, with 11 bases separating them. CDR3 protein: CASSRGRATEAFF. CDR3 nucleotides: TGTGCCAGCAGCCGAGGGAGGGCCACTGAAGCTTTCTTT.

Many counts were recorded for this clonotype. This rearrangement joins TRBV9 to TRBJ2-5, with 10 bases matching TRBD2. Losses at the gene ends were 4 bases for V and 3 bases for J; bases not matched to a gene: 3. This CDR3 has 14 residues. Per the germline V gene, CDR1 is SGDLS and CDR2 is YYNGEE. The CDR3 region is CASSPGLAKETQYF. The DNA for the CDR3 is TGTGCCAGCAGCCCGGGACTAGCGAAAGAGACCCAGTACTTC.

Worth noting for this clonotype: At one of its ends the junction is not consistent with the germline gene, which may arise from a read error. V gene TRBV2 combines with J gene TRBJ1-6; perhaps TRBD1 as D (5 bases). This CDR3 has 15 amino acids. Germline V gene lookup returns CDR1 SNHLY and CDR2 FYNNEI. The CDR3, as DNA: TGCGCCAGCAAAAACCGGGGCAGCTATAATTCACCCCTCCACTTT. Translating it yields CASKNRGSYNSPLHF. The variable domain in full, completed from reference TRBV2 and TRBJ1-6, reads EPEVTQTPSHQVTQMGQEVILRCVPISNHLYFYWYRQILGQKVEFLVSFYNNEISEKSEIFDDQFSVERPDGSNFTLKIRSTKLEDSAMYFCASKNRGSYNSPLHFGNGTRLTVT.

This clonotype showed up just once. V and J are TRBV7-9 and TRBJ2-6; no definite D call. The germline V and J ends were trimmed by 0 bases and 0 bases, with 9 bases remaining between them. The CDR3 sequence is 17 residues long. Looked up from germline, CDR1 is SEHNR and CDR2 is FQNEAQ (reference sequence). In DNA, the CDR3 is TGTGCCAGCAGCTTAGCCTCGCCGGTCTCTGGGGCCAACGTCCTGACTTTC. Protein sequence: CASSLASPVSGANVLTF.

This chain links TRBV10-2 with TRBJ2-5; 8 bases align to TRBD2. Trimming removed 10 bases from V and 2 bases from J; junction bases left unmatched: 15. This CDR3 has 16 amino acids. Per the germline V gene, CDR1 is WSHSY and CDR2 is SAAADI. In nucleotides, the CDR3 is TGCGCCATCACCGATCCGGGGGGGGCCGCACAAGAGACCCAGTACTTC. Its translation: CAITDPGGAAQETQYF.

Concerning this clonotype itself: Since a much larger clone is just one base distant, this may be a read error. V usage is TRBV19 and J usage is TRBJ2-7; no clear D. The V gene's germline CDR1 is LNHDA and CDR2 SQIVND (reference sequence). CDR3 length: 19 residues. The CDR3 reads CASSIVRTRPGGTPYGQYF. The DNA of the CDR3 is TGTGCCAGTAGTATAGTCAGGACCAGACCCGGCGGTACCCCCTACGGGCAGTACTTC.

This chain uses TRBV6-1 with TRBJ2-7, with D perhaps matching TRBD2 (6 bases). The ends were cut back, 4 bases at V and 7 bases at J, with 17 bases in the middle. The CDR3 totals 14 residues. The V gene's germline CDR1 is MNHNS and CDR2 SASEGT. The CDR3 bases are TGTGCCAGCAGTGGGGGGACTGTTGGGGGGGAGCAGTACTTC. This encodes CASSGGTVGGEQYF.

This clonotype was detected once. It is likely a read error, because the conserved phenylalanine at the end of the CDR3 is missing. The J gene is TRBJ2-6, the V gene TRBV6-2 or TRBV6-3; weak D call: TRBD2 (6 bases). The CDR3 is 15 residues long. Germline V lookup: CDR1 MNHEY, CDR2 SVGEGT. V shed 6 bases and J shed 3 bases, with 12 bases lying between them. CDR3 amino acids: CASSPLGSGANVLTL. DNA of the CDR3: TGTGCCAGCAGCCCCCTCGGGAGTGGGGCCAACGTCCTGACTTTG.

This clonotype showed up many times. The chain recombines TRBV5-6 with TRBJ2-5; 10 bases map to TRBD2. Trimming took 2 bases from V and 2 from J; bases not matched to a gene: 6. The CDR3 is 16 amino acids. The germline V gene has CDR1 SGHDT and CDR2 YYEEEE. CDR3 DNA sequence: TGTGCCAGCAGCTTACCGGGACTAGCGCCACAAGAGACCCAGTACTTC. Translation gives CASSLPGLAPQETQYF.

The V call is TRBV11-3, the J call TRBJ2-4; no reliable D call. This CDR3 is built from 15 residues. Germline V gene lookup returns CDR1 SGHNT and CDR2 YENEEA. V was pared by 1 base and J by 5 bases, with 12 bases between. The DNA of the CDR3 is TGTGCCAGCAGCTTAGGGGCGTCGGAAGAAAACATTCAGTACTTC. Protein: CASSLGASEENIQYF.

This clonotype was counted at least ten times. It is likely a read error, because the conserved phenylalanine at the end of the CDR3 is missing. Because the CDR3's place on the DNA is in doubt, the DNA is left out and the CDR3 is given as listed by TCRdb. This chain uses TRBV12-3 or TRBV12-4 with TRBJ2-1; no check of the table's D call, TRBD2, against the DNA was made. The CDR3 has 14 residues if both end residues are counted. The CDR3 reads CASSLTLAGGPITI.

This clonotype has at least ten counts. This chain connects TRBV10-2 to TRBJ2-3; D not certain. From germline, CDR1 is WSHSY and CDR2 SAAADI. V was shortened by 9 bases and J by 2 bases, with 18 bases between the two germline ends. The CDR3 has 15 amino acids. CDR3 region: CASQAYGLSTDTQYF. In DNA, the CDR3 is TGCGCCAGTCAAGCATATGGTCTTTCCACAGATACGCAGTATTTT.

At least ten counts were recorded for this clonotype. The chain joins TRBV5-1 to TRBJ2-2; possibly TRBD1 for D (5 bases). Germline V gives CDR1 SGHRS, CDR2 YFSETQ. Trimming cost V 4 bases and J 7 bases, with 17 bases left between them. The CDR3 is made up of 15 amino acids. CDR3 region: CASSPTGSQGGELFF. The CDR3 DNA is TGCGCCAGCAGCCCTACTGGGTCCCAGGGCGGGGAGCTGTTTTTT.

The chain has TRBV19 and TRBJ1-5; 7 bases match TRBD1. The CDR3 has 16 residues. V was clipped by 6 bases and J by 4 bases; unmatched bases: 12. Germline V gives CDR1 LNHDA, CDR2 SQIVND (reference sequence). The CDR3 loop reads CASRPTGTAENQPQHF. Here the CDR3 DNA reads TGTGCCAGTAGACCGACAGGGACGGCGGAAAATCAGCCCCAGCATTTT.

This clonotype has ten or more counts. V usage is TRBV4-3 and J usage is TRBJ1-5; D not resolved. There are 14 residues in the CDR3. Trimming pared 0 bases from V and 8 bases from J, leaving 11 bases between. Looked up from germline, CDR1 is LGHNA and CDR2 is YSLEER. The CDR3 DNA follows: TGCGCCAGCAGCCAAGACCAGGTTGGAGAGCCCCAGCATTTT. Its protein product is CASSQDQVGEPQHF.

This clonotype has at least ten counts. The chain combines TRBV6-5 with TRBJ1-3; weak D call: TRBD1 (6 bases). Germline CDR1 MNHEY, CDR2 SVGAGI. V gave up 6 bases and J gave up 4 bases, with 10 bases separating them. This CDR3 is 13 amino acids long. The CDR3 DNA reads as TGTGCCAGCAGCCCAGGGGTCGGAAACACCATATATTTT. Its protein product is CASSPGVGNTIYF.

This clonotype was seen repeatedly, ten times or more. V and J are TRBV29-1 and TRBJ2-7, with D possibly matching TRBD2 (5 bases). CDR1 SQVTM and CDR2 ANQGSEA come from the germline V gene. CDR3 size: 12 residues. Trimming shortened V by 6 bases and J by 4 bases, and 13 bases separated the two germline ends. The CDR3: CSVSRDQYEQYF. The CDR3 DNA follows: TGCAGCGTAAGTCGGGATCAGTACGAGCAGTACTTC.

This clonotype was counted ten times or more. This chain links TRBV2 with TRBJ2-5, with TRBD2 identical over 7 bases. J gave up 5 bases and V 6 bases, and 18 bases lay outside the gene matches. The CDR3 runs 17 residues. Germline V lookup: CDR1 SNHLY, CDR2 FYNNEI. The CDR3 sequence: CASRTIASGRPWETQYF. The DNA for the CDR3 is TGTGCCAGCAGAACTATCGCTAGCGGAAGGCCTTGGGAGACCCAGTACTTC.